This TCR beta chain was profiled in a study of T-cell memory formation after mild COVID-19 (dated by TCRdb to 2020 to 2023). Describing the broader study: TCR sequence clusters from the two donors were largely donor specific. T-cell clones expanding and contracting after mild COVID-19 in two donors were tracked by longitudinal TCRalpha and TCRbeta repertoire sequencing. Two young, previously healthy adult volunteers made up the cohort, one male and one female.

Study-wide findings and limitations: SARS-CoV-2 specificity was not confirmed for the second-wave clones peaking on day 37. Clones that contracted from day 15 to 85 showed balanced CD4/CD8 phenotypes, whereas a second wave of clones that expanded from day 15 to 37 leaned towards CD4+. Some responding clones were detected in pre-infection memory, suggesting pre-existing cross-reactive memory T cells joined the SARS-CoV-2 response. Only a couple of mild cases were covered in the study, and larger cohorts including severe cases with pre-infection samples were considered necessary. Contracting CD4+ clones were located mainly in the CM and EM memory subsets, whereas CD8+ clones were found to be enriched in EMRA.

Ficoll-Paque density gradient centrifugation was used to isolate PBMCs. Sequenced on an Illumina NovaSeq 6000. TCRalpha and TCRbeta cDNA libraries were constructed by 5'RACE with constant-segment primers, with sample barcodes and unique molecular identifiers being introduced. Trizol reagent was used to extract RNA from every sample. The libraries were amplified in two PCR steps, and the second step added a second sample barcode and Illumina TruSeq adapters. The libraries were sequenced on an Illumina NovaSeq using 2 x 150 bp paired-end reads. The source study handled its data this way. The reads were demultiplexed and collapsed into UMI-guided consensus sequences using migec v1.2.7. With mixcr v2.1.11, UMI consensuses were aligned to TRA and TRB V and J templates and assembled into clonotypes. Expanded or contracted clonotypes were those called significant by both edgeR and NoisET, with noise models trained on biological replicates. For edgeR calls, a false discovery rate-adjusted p below 0.01 and a log2 fold-change threshold of 1 were applied. As an exploratory analysis of dynamics, max-normalized trajectories of the 1000 most abundant clonotypes were examined by PCA with hierarchical clustering. Separately sequenced CD4+ and CD8+ repertoires were used to assign a CD4 or CD8 phenotype to each responding clone. The public reads were quality trimmed at Q25 with fastp and then assembled into clones with MiXCR by TCRdb, keeping productive beta chains. Here each entry gathers all rows of one CDR3 protein and keeps the most common genes and DNA. These V and J calls are TCRdb output, not the study's own analysis. The sample contains approximately 290,000 distinct CDR3 sequences, approximately 15% of them found a single time. Around 23% of the sample is in the top ten clones.

Including cysteine and phenylalanine, the CDR3 has 15 amino acids. The DNA shown is the 45-base CDR3, in frame from base 1. V is pared back by 6 bases and J by 7 bases, with 18 bases lying between the germline termini. This clonotype was recorded a few times. Its antigen remains unidentified. No clone much larger than this one lies a single base away; base qualities are absent. Rearrangement joined TRBV12-3 or TRBV12-4 to TRBJ2-2, with the D segment identity uncertain. Source material: PBMCs or a T cell subset sorted from them (not recorded which). This sequence originates from a man between 18 and 29 years old who had mild COVID-19 (a few samples of this study predate the infection). The sample titles of this study are shuffled in the database, so cell type and time point are left out; the donor was told from shared clones. The encoded CDR3 is CASSKALGQNGELFF. The DNA reads as follows: TGTGCCAGCAGCAAGGCCCTAGGGCAGAACGGGGAGCTGTTTTTT.